The TCR beta chain described here comes from a study of blood T cell repertoires in COVID-19. Study at large: In each case, the material was cDNA or gDNA derived from T cells, B-cell-depleted T cells, or PBMCs.

Original handling: Estimated nucleated cell counts came from reference gene primer amplification. Some clones are missing from TCRdb's copy, which holds only in-frame ones; the method was immunoSEQ multiplex PCR. V and J calls and clone size are given by that table; D and trimming were obtained from the DNA. This repertoire shows fewer than 300,000 clones, about nine tenths found once; its top ten account for approximately 10%. Enrolled during active infection, Seattle patients were then followed longitudinally. This TCR came from a man aged 50-59 years with COVID-19, enrolled during active disease. Sequences were obtained from peripheral blood.

DNA for the CDR3: TGTGCCAGCAGTCCGGGGACAGGGGTTACTGAAGCTTTCTTT. Translation gives CASSPGTGVTEAFF. The chain has TRBV27 and TRBJ1-1; 10 positions match TRBD1. Germline V lookup: CDR1 MNHEY, CDR2 SMNVEV (reference sequence). The CDR3 sequence is 14 residues long. The V segment lost 5 bases and the J segment 5 bases; nucleotides outside the gene matches: 5.